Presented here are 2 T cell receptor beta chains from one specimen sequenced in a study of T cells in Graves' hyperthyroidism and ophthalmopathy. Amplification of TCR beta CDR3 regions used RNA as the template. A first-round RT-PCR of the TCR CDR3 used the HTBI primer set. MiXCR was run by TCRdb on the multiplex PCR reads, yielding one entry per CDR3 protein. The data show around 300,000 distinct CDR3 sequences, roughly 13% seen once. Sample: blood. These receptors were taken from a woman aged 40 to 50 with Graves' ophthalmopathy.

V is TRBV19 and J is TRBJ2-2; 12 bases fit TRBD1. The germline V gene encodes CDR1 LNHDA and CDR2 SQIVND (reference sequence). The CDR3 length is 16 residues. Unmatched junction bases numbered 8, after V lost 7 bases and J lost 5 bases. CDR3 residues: CASKGAGQGATGELFF. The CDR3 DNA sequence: TGTGCCAGTAAGGGCGCGGGACAGGGGGCAACCGGGGAGCTGTTTTTT.

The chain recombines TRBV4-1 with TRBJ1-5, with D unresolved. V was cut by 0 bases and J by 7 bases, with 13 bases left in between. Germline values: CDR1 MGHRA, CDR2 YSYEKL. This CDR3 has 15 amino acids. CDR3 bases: TGCGCCAGCAGCCAAGACCGGGGTTACGGCCAGCCCCAGCATTTT. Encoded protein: CASSQDRGYGQPQHF.